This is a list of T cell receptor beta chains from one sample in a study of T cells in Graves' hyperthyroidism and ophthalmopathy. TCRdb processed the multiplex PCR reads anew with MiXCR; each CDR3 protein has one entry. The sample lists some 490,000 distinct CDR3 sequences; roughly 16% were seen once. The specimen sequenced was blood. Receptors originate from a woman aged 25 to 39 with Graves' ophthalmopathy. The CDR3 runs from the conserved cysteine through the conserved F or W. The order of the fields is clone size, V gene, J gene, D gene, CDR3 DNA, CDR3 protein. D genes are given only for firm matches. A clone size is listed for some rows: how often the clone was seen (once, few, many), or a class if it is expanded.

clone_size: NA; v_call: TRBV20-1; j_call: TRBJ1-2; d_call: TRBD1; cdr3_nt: TGCAGTGCCCTAGGGGTACAGGGGGATGGCTACACCTTC; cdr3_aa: CSALGVQGDGYTF
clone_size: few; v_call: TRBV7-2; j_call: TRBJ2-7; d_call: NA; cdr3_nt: TGTGCCGGCAGCCAGGGGTCCTACGAGCAGTACTTC; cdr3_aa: CAGSQGSYEQYF
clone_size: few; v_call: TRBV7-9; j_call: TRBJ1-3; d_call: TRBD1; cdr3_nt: TGTGCCAGCAGCCTCCCTAGGGGGACAGCGTCTGGAAACACCATATATTTT; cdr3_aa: CASSLPRGTASGNTIYF
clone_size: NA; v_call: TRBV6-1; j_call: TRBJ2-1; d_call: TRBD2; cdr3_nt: TGTGCCAGCAGTGAAGCGCTTAGCGGGACTGAGCAGTTCTTC; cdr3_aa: CASSEALSGTEQFF
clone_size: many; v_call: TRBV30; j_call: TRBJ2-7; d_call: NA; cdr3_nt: TGTGCCTGGGGTGTTCCCTGGAAGGAGCAGTACTTC; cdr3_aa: CAWGVPWKEQYF
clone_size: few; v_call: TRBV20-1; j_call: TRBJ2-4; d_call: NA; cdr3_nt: TGCAGTGCTAGAAGCGACCTCCCTCTCAAAAACATTCAGTACTTC; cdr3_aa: CSARSDLPLKNIQYF
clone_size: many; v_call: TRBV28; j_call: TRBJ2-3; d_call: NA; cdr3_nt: TGTGCCAGCAGCCATACAGATACGCAGTATTTT; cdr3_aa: CASSHTDTQYF
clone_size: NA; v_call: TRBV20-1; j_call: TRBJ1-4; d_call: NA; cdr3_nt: TGCAGTGCTCTACGTGAAAAACTGTTTTTT; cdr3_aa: CSALREKLFF
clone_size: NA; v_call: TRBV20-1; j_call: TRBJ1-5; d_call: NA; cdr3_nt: TGCAGTGCTAGAGTACCAGGGTCACAGCCCCAGAATTTT; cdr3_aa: CSARVPGSQPQNF
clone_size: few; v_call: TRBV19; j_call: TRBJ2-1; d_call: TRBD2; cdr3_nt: TGTGCCAGTAAGGGACTAGTGGGGCGCCAAGAATCTAGCGCCCATCGGAGCTCCTACAATGAGCAGTTCTTC; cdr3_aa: CASKGLVGRQESSAHRSSYNEQFF
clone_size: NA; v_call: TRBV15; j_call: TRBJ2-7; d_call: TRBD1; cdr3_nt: TGTGCCACCAGCAGAGGGGACAGCTACGAGCAGTACTTC; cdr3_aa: CATSRGDSYEQYF
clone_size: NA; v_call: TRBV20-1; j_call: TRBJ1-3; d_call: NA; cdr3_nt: TGCAGTGCTCCTCGACAGCCAGGAAACACCATATATTTT; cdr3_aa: CSAPRQPGNTIYF
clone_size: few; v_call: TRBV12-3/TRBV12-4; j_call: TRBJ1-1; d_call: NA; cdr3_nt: TGTGCCAGCAGTTTACTGGAATTGAACACTGAAGCTTTCTTT; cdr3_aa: CASSLLELNTEAFF
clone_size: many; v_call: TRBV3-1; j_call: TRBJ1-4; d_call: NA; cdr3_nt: TGTGCCAGCAGCCAAGAGTGGGGGAAGGCTCTGTTTTTT; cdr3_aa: CASSQEWGKALFF
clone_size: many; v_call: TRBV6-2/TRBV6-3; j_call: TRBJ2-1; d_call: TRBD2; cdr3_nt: TGTGCCAGCACCCTAGCGGGAGGCCTGAATGAGCAGTTCTTC; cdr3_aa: CASTLAGGLNEQFF
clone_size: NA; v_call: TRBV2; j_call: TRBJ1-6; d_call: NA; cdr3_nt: TGTGCCAGCAAGGAAGTCAGGGCCGATAATTCACCCCTCCACTTT; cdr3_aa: CASKEVRADNSPLHF
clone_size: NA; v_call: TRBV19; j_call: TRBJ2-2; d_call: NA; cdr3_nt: TGTGCCAGTAGTTGGGGGGCCAACGGGGAGCTGTTTTTT; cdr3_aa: CASSWGANGELFF
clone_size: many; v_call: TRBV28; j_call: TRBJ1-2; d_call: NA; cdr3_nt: TGTGCCAGCAGCCAGGGCAGAGAGGACCATGGCTACACCTTC; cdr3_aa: CASSQGREDHGYTF
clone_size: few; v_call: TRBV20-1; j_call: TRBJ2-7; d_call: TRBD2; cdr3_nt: TGCAGTGCTAGAAAGCGGGAGTTTCCGCACGAGCAGTACTTC; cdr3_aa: CSARKREFPHEQYF
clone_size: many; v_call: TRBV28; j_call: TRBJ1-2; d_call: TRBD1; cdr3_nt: TGTGCCAGCAGTACAGGGACAGTTAACTATGGCTACACCTTC; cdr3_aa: CASSTGTVNYGYTF
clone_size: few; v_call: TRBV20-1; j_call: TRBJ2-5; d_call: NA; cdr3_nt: TGCAGTGCTGTTAGTCTTAAGGAGACCCAGTACTTC; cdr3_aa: CSAVSLKETQYF
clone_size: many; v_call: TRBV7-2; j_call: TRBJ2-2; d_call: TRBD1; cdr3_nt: TGTGCCAGCGGAACAGGGGGAATCGGGGAGCTGTTTTTT; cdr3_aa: CASGTGGIGELFF
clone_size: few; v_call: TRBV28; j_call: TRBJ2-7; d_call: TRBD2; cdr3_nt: TGTGCCAGCACCACACGGACTAGCGGGAGCTCCTACGAGCAGTACTTC; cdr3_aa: CASTTRTSGSSYEQYF
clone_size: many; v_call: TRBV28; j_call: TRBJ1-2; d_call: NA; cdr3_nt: TGTGCCAGCAGTTTACCCCTTTCTAGGGATGGCTACACCTTC; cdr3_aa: CASSLPLSRDGYTF
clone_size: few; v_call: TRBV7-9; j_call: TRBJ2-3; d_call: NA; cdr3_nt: TGTGCCAGCAGCTCTTCGACTCCCGAGCCCACAGATACGCAGTATTTT; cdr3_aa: CASSSSTPEPTDTQYF
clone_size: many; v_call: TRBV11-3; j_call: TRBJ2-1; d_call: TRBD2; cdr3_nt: TGTGCCAGCAGCGATCGACTAGCGGGCTACAATGAGCAGTTCTTC; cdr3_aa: CASSDRLAGYNEQFF
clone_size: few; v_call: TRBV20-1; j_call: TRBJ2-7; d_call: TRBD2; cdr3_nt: TGCAGTGCACAGACTAGCGGGAGCTCCTACGAGCAGTACTTC; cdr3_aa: CSAQTSGSSYEQYF
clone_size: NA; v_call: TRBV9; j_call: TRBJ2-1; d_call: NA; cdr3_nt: TGTGCCAGCAGCGGATCGGGACGAACAGGGAATGAGCAGTTCTTC; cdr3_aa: CASSGSGRTGNEQFF
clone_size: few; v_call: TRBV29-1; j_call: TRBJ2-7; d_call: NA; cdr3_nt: TGCAGCGTCGCTCGAGGCTCCTACGAGCAGTACTTC; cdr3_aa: CSVARGSYEQYF
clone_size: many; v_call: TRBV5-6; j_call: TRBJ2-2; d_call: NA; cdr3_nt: TGTGCCAGCAGGGGAGGCGGACTAACGAACACCGGGGAGCTGTTTTTT; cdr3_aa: CASRGGGLTNTGELFF
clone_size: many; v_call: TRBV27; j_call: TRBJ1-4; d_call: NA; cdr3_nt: TGTGCCAGCAGTTTTGGTGGGTGGGATGAAAAACTGTTTTTT; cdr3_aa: CASSFGGWDEKLFF
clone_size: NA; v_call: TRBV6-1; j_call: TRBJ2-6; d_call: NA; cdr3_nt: TGTGCCAGCAGGGCCCAAAGCTCTGGGGCCAACGTCCTGACTTTC; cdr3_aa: CASRAQSSGANVLTF
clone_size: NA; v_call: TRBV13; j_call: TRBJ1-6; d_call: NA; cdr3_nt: TGTGCCAGCAGCTTAGCAGAAATTAATTCACCCCTCCACTTT; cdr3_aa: CASSLAEINSPLHF
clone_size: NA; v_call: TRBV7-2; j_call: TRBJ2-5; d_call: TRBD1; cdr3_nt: TGTGCCAGCAGCTTCCAACCGGGACAGGGGGAGGAGACCCAGTACTTC; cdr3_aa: CASSFQPGQGEETQYF
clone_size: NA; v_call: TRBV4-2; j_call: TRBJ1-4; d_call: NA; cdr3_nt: TGTGCCAGCGCCCCTCCAAGGGATGAAAAACTGTTTTTT; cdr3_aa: CASAPPRDEKLFF
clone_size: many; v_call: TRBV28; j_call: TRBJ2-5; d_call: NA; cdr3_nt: TGTGCCAGCAGCCTTCCGGGGTCCCAGTACTTC; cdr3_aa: CASSLPGSQYF
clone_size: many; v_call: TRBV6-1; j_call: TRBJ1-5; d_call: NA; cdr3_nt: TGTGCCAGCGCGGGTAGTGGTAGCAATCAGCCCCAGCATTTT; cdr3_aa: CASAGSGSNQPQHF
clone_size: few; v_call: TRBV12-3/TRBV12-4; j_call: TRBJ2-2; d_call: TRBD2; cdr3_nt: TGTGCCAGCAGGACTAGCGGGATTGCCACCGGGGAGCTGTTTTTT; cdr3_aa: CASRTSGIATGELFF
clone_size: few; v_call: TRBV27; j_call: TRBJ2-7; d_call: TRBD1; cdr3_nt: TGTGCCAGTAGTTTATTCCCTCCTAGACAGGGGTCATCCTACGAGCAGTACTTC; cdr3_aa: CASSLFPPRQGSSYEQYF
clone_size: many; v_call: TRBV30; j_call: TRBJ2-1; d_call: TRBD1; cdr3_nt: TGTGCCTGGGGGGACAGCTCCTACAATGAGCAGTTCTTC; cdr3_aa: CAWGDSSYNEQFF
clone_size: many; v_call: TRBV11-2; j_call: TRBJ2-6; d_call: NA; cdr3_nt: TGTGCCAGCATCCTCTCTGGGGCCAACGTCCTGACTTTC; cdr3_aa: CASILSGANVLTF